The 5 T cell receptor beta chains below come from one sample, sequenced in a study of blood T cell repertoires in COVID-19. Some clones are missing from TCRdb's copy, which holds only in-frame ones; the method was immunoSEQ multiplex PCR. The profile shows about 82,000 clones, around four fifths of them singletons. Input material: peripheral blood. The receptors shown here come from a man older than 75 with active or convalescent COVID-19.

In this sample, this clone turned up a few times. Additional DNA sequences in this sample encode the identical CDR3. This sequence joins TRBV6-5 and TRBJ1-2; the D is unclear. The CDR3 runs 11 residues. V gave up 9 bases and J gave up 0 bases, with 5 bases separating them. The germline gives CDR1 MNHEY, CDR2 SVGAGI. In DNA, the CDR3 is TGTGCCAGTTCTACTAACTATGGCTACACCTTC. It yields the protein CASSTNYGYTF.

This clone showed up just once. The V gene is TRBV30, the J gene TRBJ2-3, with 8 bases that match TRBD2. CDR1 and CDR2 from the germline V gene are GTSNPN and SVGIG (reference sequence). Trimming cost V 7 bases and J 3 bases; bases outside gene matches: 6. This CDR3 has 13 amino acids. The CDR3 DNA reads TGTGCCTCGGAGCGGGAGTCGACAGATACGCAGTATTTT. Translating it yields CASERESTDTQYF.

J is TRBJ2-1 and V is TRBV3-1 (or the pseudogene TRBV3-2); D not resolved. V lost 0 bases and J 0 bases, leaving 9 bases between the germline ends. The length of the CDR3 is 16 residues. In germline, CDR1 is LGHDT, CDR2 YNNKEL (reference sequence). The CDR3 region is CASSQDMLYSYNEQFF. Written as DNA, the CDR3 is TGTGCCAGCAGCCAAGATATGTTATACTCCTACAATGAGCAGTTCTTC.

This sequence joins TRBV21-1 and TRBJ2-7; no DNA check was done on the table's D call, TRBD1. TRBV21-1 is noted as a pseudogene. The CDR3 is made up of 22 amino acids. CDR3 sequence: CASSKVEQRPRDRSMKCYEQYV. In nucleotides, the CDR3 is TGTGCCAGCAGCAAGGTTGAACAAAGACCCCGGGACAGAAGTATGAAATGCTACGAGCAGTACGTC.

This sequence joins TRBV5-4 and TRBJ2-3, with TRBD2 identical over 10 bases. The CDR3 contains 15 residues. Germline loops: CDR1 SGHNT, CDR2 YYREEE (reference sequence). V was clipped by 3 bases and J by 4 bases; unmatched bases: 5. The CDR3 sequence: CASSSSGSRSDTQYF. In DNA form, the CDR3 reads TGTGCCAGCAGCTCTAGCGGGAGTAGATCAGATACGCAGTATTTT. The variable domain in full, with the rest retrieved from reference TRBV5-4 and TRBJ2-3, is ETGVTQSPTHLIKTRGQQVTLRCSSQSGHNTVSWYQQALGQGPQFIFQYYREEENGRGNFPPRFSGLQFPNYSSELNVNALELDDSALYLCASSSSGSRSDTQYFGPGTRLTVL.